This T cell receptor beta chain was documented in a study of blood T cell repertoires in COVID-19 (dated by TCRdb to the early 2020s). With respect to the entire study: Collaborator samples came from the United States, Italy and Spain and covered acute and convalescent phases of COVID-19. The material from the prospective study consisted of cDNA or gDNA derived from T cells, B-cell-depleted T cells, or PBMCs. Subjects who had been exposed to COVID-19, were actively infected with it, or had recovered from it provided the deeply sampled blood TCRbeta repertoires that made up the dataset. The repertoires were released in a freely available public database intended as a resource for research on the immune response to SARS-CoV-2. The samples were drawn from two sources: the first 160 participants of the ongoing ImmuneRACE study, and approximately 1,300 subjects contributed by 6 global collaborators. Nearly every sample came with metadata listing a de-identified subject ID, COVID-19 status, age in years and sex. Where available, HLA class I and class II types were obtained from metadata supplied by the sample provider rather than from assay-based typing. On the study overall, not on this receptor specifically: Clinical and demographic metadata were provided uncurated, with the amount varying by source and participant.

This clone has only one observation. The clone's antigen remains unknown. The sample holds no much larger clone one base away, and base qualities are not on file. TCRbeta CDR3 regions were amplified from genomic DNA by means of the immunoSEQ Assay, a bias-controlled multiplex PCR. In the source study's methods: Nucleated cell counts per sample were estimated from amplification of reference gene primers within the assay. Sequence reads were collapsed and filtered to measure the absolute abundance of every unique TCRbeta CDR3 rearrangement. For each sample, productive Simpson clonality was calculated by taking the square root of Simpson's diversity index across productive rearrangements. TCRdb re-hosts the immuneACCESS table, in-frame sequences only. Its copies lack some clones; in the studies checked, an unresolved V gene accounts for under half of them, and the cause for the rest is not known. The D gene and trimming were derived from the DNA, and the V and J assignments and clone size from that table. In all, the sample holds roughly 390,000 clones, and 80% to 90% of those were seen once. About 9.4% of the sample comes from the top ten.

Looking up the germline V gene (reference sequence) yields CDR1 LNHDA and CDR2 SQIVND. V is cut back by 5 bases and J by 7 bases, with 5 bases in the junction unmatched. The CDR3 has 13 amino acids, counting the end cysteine and phenylalanine. Here the CDR3 DNA is all that survives: 39 bases in frame from base 1. One collaborating source in Seattle enrolled patients during active infection and followed them longitudinally through the course of disease. Collaborating institutions collected whole blood in K2EDTA tubes following their own protocols. Collaborator samples were shipped for TCRbeta analysis as frozen whole blood, isolated PBMCs, or DNA extracted from either sample type.

Rearrangement joined TRBV19 to TRBJ1-5; TRBD1 agrees with 7 junctional bases. This TCR derives from a young woman with COVID-19, enrolled during active disease. Sequencing used peripheral blood. The CDR3 in this case is CASSEQGWQPQHF. At the DNA level, the sequence is TGTGCCAGTAGTGAACAGGGGTGGCAGCCCCAGCATTTT.